What follows are 9 T cell receptor beta chains derived from one specimen sequenced in a study of blood T cell repertoires in COVID-19. Sequencing was performed with immunoSEQ multiplex PCR; in TCRdb, only in-frame clones are kept and a portion is missing. The table includes 140,000 to 150,000 clones, about 88% detected once. The sequenced sample consisted of peripheral blood. The source is a human donor in a cohort sampled during active COVID-19.

The chain recombines TRBV11-2 with TRBJ2-7; a weak D match, TRBD2 (6 bases). With 5 bases removed from V and 0 bases from J, the gap between germline ends came to 14 bases. CDR3 size: 15 residues. Per germline, CDR1 SGHAT and CDR2 FQNNGV. The CDR3 DNA reads as TGTGCCAGCAGCCTCGCGGGACCGTCCTCCTACGAGCAGTACTTC. This codes for CASSLAGPSSYEQYF.

The rearrangement links TRBV7-9 to TRBJ2-2; 10 positions match TRBD2. J gave up 1 base and V 5 bases, and 4 bases lay outside the gene matches. Germline values: CDR1 SEHNR, CDR2 FQNEAQ (reference sequence). The CDR3 extends over 16 amino acids. The chain's CDR3 is CASSPGLAVNTGELFF. The CDR3 DNA sequence: TGTGCCAGCAGCCCAGGACTAGCGGTGAACACCGGGGAGCTGTTTTTT.

The chain is built from TRBV7-2 and TRBJ2-2, with D perhaps TRBD2 (6 bases). Germline loops: CDR1 SGHTA, CDR2 FQGNSA. CDR3 length: 16 amino acids. Trimming took 2 bases from V and 0 from J, leaving 10 bases between them. CDR3 protein: CASSLLTGANTGELFF. DNA of the CDR3: TGTGCCAGCAGCTTATTAACGGGGGCGAACACCGGGGAGCTGTTTTTT.

The J gene is TRBJ2-3, the V gene TRBV5-1; tentative D call: TRBD1 (6 bases). The CDR3 loop spans 13 amino acids. Germline CDR1 reads SGHRS; CDR2 reads YFSETQ. Trimming removed 7 bases from V and 1 base from J, with 10 bases in between. CDR3 sequence: CASARQGTDTQYF. The CDR3, as DNA: TGCGCCAGCGCCCGACAGGGCACAGATACGCAGTATTTT.

The V call is TRBV19, the J call TRBJ2-5; TRBD1 matches at 7 bases. V lost 5 bases and J lost 1; bases outside the gene matches: 7. Germline CDR1 is LNHDA and CDR2 is SQIVND (reference sequence). CDR3 length equals 15 residues. CDR3 amino acids: CASSPRRQGQETQYF. The DNA for the CDR3 is TGTGCCAGTAGTCCCCGAAGACAGGGCCAAGAGACCCAGTACTTC.

This chain links TRBV28 with TRBJ2-7, with D possibly TRBD1 on 5 matching bases. This CDR3 comprises 14 residues. The ends were cut back, 8 bases at V and 4 bases at J, with 18 bases in the middle. Germline V CDR1 and CDR2: MDHEN, SYDVKM. The CDR3 sequence is CASLHQGSGYEQYF. In nucleotides, the CDR3 is TGTGCCAGCCTCCACCAGGGATCAGGGTACGAGCAGTACTTC.

The rearrangement joins TRBV7-2 to TRBJ1-2; the D is unclear. The germline gives CDR1 SGHTA, CDR2 FQGNSA. CDR3 length equals 17 residues. V gave up 4 bases and J gave up 8 bases, with 26 bases separating them. CDR3 sequence reads: CASSSRTPGPYSGGYTF. CDR3 coding DNA: TGTGCCAGCAGCTCGAGAACCCCGGGCCCCTATTCGGGGGGCTACACCTTC.

The chain employs TRBV28 and TRBJ2-7, with 9 bases that match TRBD2. The CDR3 runs to 16 residues. V lost 4 bases to trimming and J lost 4 bases; unmatched junction nucleotides: 11. The germline CDR1 and CDR2 sequences are MDHEN and SYDVKM. The DNA for the CDR3 is TGTGCCAGCAGTTCCGAGCGGGAGGTATCCCGATACGAGCAGTACTTC. This translates into CASSSEREVSRYEQYF.

Here the CDR3 reads CASSLEGAPGLGSYNEQFF. The DNA of the CDR3 is TGTGCCAGCAGCTTAGAGGGGGCCCCGGGGCTGGGCTCCTACAATGAGCAGTTCTTC. The chain has TRBV11-2 and TRBJ2-1, with D tentatively TRBD1 (6 bases). The germline CDR1 and CDR2 sequences are SGHAT and FQNNGV. The ends were cut back, 0 bases at V and 0 bases at J, with 18 bases in the middle. The CDR3 length is 19 residues.